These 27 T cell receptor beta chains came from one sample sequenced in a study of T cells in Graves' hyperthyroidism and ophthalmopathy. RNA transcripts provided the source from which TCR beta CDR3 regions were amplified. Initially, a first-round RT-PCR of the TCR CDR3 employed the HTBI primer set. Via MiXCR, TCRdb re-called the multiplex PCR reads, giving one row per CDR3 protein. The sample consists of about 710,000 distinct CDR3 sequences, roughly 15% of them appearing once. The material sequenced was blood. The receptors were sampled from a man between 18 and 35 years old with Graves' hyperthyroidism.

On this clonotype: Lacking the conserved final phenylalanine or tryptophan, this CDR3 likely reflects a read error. The CDR3 sequence is CASSSRGRASTDTQYL. The CDR3 nucleotides are TGTGCCAGCAGCTCCCGGGGGCGGGCTAGCACAGATACGCAGTATCTT. This chain joins TRBV6-1 and TRBJ2-3, with D perhaps assigned TRBD1 or TRBD2 (6 bases each). Germline values: CDR1 MNHNS, CDR2 SASEGT. V was clipped by 6 bases and J by 0 bases, with 16 bases between them. This CDR3 contains 16 residues.

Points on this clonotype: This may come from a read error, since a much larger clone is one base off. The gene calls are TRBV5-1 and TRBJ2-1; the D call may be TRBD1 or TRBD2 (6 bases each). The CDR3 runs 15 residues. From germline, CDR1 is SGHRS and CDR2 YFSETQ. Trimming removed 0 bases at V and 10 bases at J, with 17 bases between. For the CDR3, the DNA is TGCGCCAGCAGCTTGGACCGGAGGGGGTCCCACGAGCAGTTCTTC. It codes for CASSLDRRGSHEQFF.

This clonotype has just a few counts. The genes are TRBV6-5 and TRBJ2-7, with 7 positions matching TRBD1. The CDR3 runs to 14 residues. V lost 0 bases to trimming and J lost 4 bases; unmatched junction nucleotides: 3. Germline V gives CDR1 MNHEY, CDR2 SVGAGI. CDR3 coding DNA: TGTGCCAGCAGTTACTCTGACAGGGAGTACGAGCAGTACTTC. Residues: CASSYSDREYEQYF.

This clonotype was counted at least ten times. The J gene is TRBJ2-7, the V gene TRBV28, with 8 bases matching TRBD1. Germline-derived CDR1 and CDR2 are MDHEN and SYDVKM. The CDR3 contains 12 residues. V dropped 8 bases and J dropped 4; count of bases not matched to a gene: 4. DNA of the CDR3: TGTGCCAGCGCACAGGGGGGTTACGAGCAGTACTTC. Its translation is CASAQGGYEQYF.

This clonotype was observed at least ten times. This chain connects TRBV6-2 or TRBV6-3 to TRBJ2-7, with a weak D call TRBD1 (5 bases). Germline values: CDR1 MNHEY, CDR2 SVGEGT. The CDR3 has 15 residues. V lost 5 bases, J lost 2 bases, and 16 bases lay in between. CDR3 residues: CASSPRVQDPYEQYF. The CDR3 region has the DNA TGTGCCAGCAGTCCCAGGGTGCAAGACCCCTACGAGCAGTACTTC.

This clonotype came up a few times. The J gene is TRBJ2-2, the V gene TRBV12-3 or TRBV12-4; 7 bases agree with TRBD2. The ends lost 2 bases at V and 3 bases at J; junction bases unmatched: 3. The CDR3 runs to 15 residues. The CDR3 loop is CASSLRGGDTGELFF. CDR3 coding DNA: TGTGCCAGCAGTTTAAGGGGAGGGGACACCGGGGAGCTGTTTTTT.

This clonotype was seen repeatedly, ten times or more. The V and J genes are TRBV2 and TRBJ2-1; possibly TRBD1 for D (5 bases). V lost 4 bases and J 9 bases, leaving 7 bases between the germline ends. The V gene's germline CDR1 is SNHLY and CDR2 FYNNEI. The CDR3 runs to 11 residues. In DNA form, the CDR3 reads TGTGCCAGCAGTGGCAGGGTTGAGCAGTTCTTC. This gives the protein CASSGRVEQFF.

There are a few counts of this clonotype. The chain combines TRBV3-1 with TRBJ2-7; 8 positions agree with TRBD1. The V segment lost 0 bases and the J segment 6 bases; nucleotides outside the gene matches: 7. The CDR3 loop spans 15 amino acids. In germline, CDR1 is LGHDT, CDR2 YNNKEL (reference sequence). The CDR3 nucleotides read TGTGCCAGCAGCCAAGATTGGACAGGGTCAGGCGAGCAGTACTTC. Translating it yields CASSQDWTGSGEQYF.

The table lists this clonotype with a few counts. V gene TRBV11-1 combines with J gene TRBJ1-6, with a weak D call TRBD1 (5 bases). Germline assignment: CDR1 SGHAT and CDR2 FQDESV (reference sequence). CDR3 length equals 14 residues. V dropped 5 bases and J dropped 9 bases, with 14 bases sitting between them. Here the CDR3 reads CASSEEDNLSPLHF. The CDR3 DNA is TGTGCCAGCAGCGAAGAGGACAACCTTTCACCCCTCCACTTT.

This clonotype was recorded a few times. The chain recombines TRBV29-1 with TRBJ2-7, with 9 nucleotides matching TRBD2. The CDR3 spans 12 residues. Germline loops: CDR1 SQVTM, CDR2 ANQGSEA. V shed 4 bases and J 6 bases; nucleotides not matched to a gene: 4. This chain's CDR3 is CSVGGRAIEQYF. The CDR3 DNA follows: TGCAGCGTTGGCGGGAGGGCCATCGAGCAGTACTTC.

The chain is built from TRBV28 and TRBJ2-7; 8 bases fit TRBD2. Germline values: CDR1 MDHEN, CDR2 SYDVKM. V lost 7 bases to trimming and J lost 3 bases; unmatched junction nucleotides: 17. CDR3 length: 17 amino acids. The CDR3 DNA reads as TGTGCCAGCATTCCTTCCCCCGGGGGGGGGACTAGCTACGAGCAGTACTTC. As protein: CASIPSPGGGTSYEQYF. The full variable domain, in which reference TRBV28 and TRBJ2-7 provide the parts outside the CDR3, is DVKVTQSSRYLVKRTGEKVFLECVQDMDHENMFWYRQDPGLGLRLIYFSYDVKMKEKGDIPEGYSVSREKKERFSLILESASTNQTSMYLCASIPSPGGGTSYEQYFGPGTRLTVT.

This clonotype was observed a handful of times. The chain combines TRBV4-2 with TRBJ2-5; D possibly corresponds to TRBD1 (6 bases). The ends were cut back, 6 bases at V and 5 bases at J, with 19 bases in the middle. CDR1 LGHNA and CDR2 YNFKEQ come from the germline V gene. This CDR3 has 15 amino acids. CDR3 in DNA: TGTGCCAGCAGTCATACGACAGGCCCCTTGGAGACCCAGTACTTC. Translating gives CASSHTTGPLETQYF.

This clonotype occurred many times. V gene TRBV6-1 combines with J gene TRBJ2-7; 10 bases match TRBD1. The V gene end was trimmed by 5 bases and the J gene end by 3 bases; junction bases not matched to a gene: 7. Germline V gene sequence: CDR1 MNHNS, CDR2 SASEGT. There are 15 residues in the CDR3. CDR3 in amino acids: CASSPRTGGDYEQYF. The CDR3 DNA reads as TGTGCCAGCAGTCCACGGACAGGGGGAGACTACGAGCAGTACTTC.

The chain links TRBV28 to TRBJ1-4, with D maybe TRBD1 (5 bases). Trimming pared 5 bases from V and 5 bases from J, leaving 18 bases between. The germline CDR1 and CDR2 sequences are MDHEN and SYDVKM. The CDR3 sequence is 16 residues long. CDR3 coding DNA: TGTGCCAGCAGTACGTGGGCAGGGAAGTCAAATGAAAAACTGTTTTTT. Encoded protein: CASSTWAGKSNEKLFF.

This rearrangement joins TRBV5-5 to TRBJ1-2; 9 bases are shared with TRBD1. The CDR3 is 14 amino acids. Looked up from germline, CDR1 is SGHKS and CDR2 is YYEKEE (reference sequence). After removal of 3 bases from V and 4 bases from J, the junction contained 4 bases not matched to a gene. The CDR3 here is CASSWGQGSYGYTF. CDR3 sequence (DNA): TGTGCCAGCAGCTGGGGACAGGGAAGCTATGGCTACACCTTC. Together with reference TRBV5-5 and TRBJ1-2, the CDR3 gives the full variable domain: DAGVTQSPTHLIKTRGQQVTLRCSPISGHKSVSWYQQVLGQGPQFIFQYYEKEERGRGNFPDRFSARQFPNYSSELNVNALLLGDSALYLCASSWGQGSYGYTFGSGTRLTVV.

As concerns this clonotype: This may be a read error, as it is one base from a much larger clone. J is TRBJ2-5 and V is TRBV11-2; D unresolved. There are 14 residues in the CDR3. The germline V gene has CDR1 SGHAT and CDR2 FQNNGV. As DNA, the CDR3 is TGTGCCAGCAGCTTAGATCCCGGTGGAGAGACCCGGTACTTC. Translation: CASSLDPGGETRYF. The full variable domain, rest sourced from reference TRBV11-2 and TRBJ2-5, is EAGVAQSPRYKIIEKRQSVAFWCNPISGHATLYWYQQILGQGPKLLIQFQNNGVVDDSQLPKDRFSAERLKGVDSTLKIQPAKLEDSAVYLCASSLDPGGETRYFGPGTRLLVL.

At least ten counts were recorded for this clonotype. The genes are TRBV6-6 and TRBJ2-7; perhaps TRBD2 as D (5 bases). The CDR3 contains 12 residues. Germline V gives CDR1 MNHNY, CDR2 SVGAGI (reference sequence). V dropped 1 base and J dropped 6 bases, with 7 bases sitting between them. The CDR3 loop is CASSYYGIEQYF. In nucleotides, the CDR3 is TGTGCCAGCAGTTACTACGGGATCGAGCAGTACTTC.

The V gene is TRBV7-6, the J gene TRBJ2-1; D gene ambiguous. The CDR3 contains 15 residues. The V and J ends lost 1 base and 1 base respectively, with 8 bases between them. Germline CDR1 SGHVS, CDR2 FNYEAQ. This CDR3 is CASSLVLESYNEQFF. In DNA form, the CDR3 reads TGTGCCAGCAGCTTAGTACTCGAATCCTACAATGAGCAGTTCTTC.

CDR3 nucleotide sequence: TGTGCCAGCAGCCAACCGGGACAGCTGAACTATGGCTACACCTTC. Translating gives CASSQPGQLNYGYTF. The chain has TRBV7-2 and TRBJ1-2, with 7 positions matching TRBD1. The CDR3 consists of 15 residues. Trimming removed 5 bases from V and 2 bases from J; junction bases left unmatched: 8. Germline CDR1 is SGHTA and CDR2 is FQGNSA.

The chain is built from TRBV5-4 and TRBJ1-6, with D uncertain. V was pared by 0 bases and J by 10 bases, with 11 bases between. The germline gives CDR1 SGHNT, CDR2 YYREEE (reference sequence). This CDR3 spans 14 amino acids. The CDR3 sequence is CASSLELFGSPLHF. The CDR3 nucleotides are TGTGCCAGCAGCTTGGAGCTGTTCGGGTCACCCCTCCACTTT. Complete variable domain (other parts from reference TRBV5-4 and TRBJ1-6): ETGVTQSPTHLIKTRGQQVTLRCSSQSGHNTVSWYQQALGQGPQFIFQYYREEENGRGNFPPRFSGLQFPNYSSELNVNALELDDSALYLCASSLELFGSPLHFGNGTRLTVT.

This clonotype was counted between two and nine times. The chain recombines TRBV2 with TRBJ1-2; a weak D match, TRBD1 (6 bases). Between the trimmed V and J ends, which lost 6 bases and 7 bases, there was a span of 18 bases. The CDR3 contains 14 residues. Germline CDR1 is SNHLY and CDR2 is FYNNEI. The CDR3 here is CASRSFRGDGGYTF. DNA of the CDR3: TGTGCCAGCAGGTCCTTCAGGGGAGATGGTGGCTACACCTTC. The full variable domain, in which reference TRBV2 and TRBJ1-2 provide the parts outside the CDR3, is EPEVTQTPSHQVTQMGQEVILRCVPISNHLYFYWYRQILGQKVEFLVSFYNNEISEKSEIFDDQFSVERPDGSNFTLKIRSTKLEDSAMYFCASRSFRGDGGYTFGSGTRLTVV.

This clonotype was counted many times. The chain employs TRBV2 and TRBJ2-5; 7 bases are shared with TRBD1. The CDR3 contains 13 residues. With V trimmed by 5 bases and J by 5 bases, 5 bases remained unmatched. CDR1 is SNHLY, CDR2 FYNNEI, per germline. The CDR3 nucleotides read TGTGCCAGCAGTCGACAGGGTCGGGAGACCCAGTACTTC. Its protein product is CASSRQGRETQYF.

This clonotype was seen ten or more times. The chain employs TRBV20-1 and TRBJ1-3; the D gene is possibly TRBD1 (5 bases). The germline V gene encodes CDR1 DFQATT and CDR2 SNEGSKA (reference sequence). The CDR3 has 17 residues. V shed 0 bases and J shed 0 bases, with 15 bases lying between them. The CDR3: CSARDDSWGSSGNTIYF. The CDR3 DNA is TGCAGTGCTAGAGATGACAGTTGGGGTTCCTCTGGAAACACCATATATTTT.

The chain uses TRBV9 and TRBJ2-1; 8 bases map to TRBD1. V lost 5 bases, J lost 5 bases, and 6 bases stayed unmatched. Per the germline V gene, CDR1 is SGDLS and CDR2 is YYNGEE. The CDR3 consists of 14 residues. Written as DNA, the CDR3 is TGTGCCAGCAGAGCCGGGACAGGCGACAATGAGCAGTTCTTC. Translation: CASRAGTGDNEQFF.

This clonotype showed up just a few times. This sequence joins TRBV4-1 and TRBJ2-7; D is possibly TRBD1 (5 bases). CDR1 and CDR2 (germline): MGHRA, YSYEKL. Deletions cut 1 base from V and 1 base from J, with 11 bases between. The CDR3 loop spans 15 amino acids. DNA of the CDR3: TGCGCCAGCAGCCAAGTTCAGGGCCCTTCCTACGAGCAGTACTTC. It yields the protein CASSQVQGPSYEQYF.

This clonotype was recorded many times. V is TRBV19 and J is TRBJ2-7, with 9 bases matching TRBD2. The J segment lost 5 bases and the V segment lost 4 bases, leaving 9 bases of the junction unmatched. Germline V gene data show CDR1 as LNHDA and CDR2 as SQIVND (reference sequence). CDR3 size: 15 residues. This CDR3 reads CASSTLAGVQDEQYF. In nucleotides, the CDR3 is TGTGCCAGTAGTACCTTAGCGGGAGTTCAGGACGAGCAGTACTTC.

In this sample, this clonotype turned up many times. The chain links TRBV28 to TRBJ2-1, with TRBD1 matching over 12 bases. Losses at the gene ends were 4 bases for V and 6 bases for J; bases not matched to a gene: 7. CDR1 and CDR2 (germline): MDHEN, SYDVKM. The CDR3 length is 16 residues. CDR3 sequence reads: CASSSPGTGGSNEQFF. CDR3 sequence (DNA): TGTGCCAGCAGTTCTCCCGGGACAGGGGGCTCCAATGAGCAGTTCTTC.